These 20 T cell receptor beta chains came from one sample sequenced in a study. Each CDR3 protein gets one entry after TCRdb re-called the 5' RACE reads with MiXCR. Among over 40,000 distinct CDR3 sequences listed, 30% were seen once. The material sequenced was tumor-infiltrating memory CD4+ T cells sorted from the breast tumor. Subset given: memory CD4+ T cells, CD4+CD45RO+CD25-. The receptors stem from a female donor with breast cancer.

A few counts support this clonotype. CDR3 nucleotide sequence: TGTGCCAGCAGTGCTAGACAGGCCTCCTACGAGCAGTACTTC. Translated, it gives CASSARQASYEQYF. The rearrangement joins TRBV6-1 to TRBJ2-7; D might be TRBD1 (6 bases). The germline CDR1 and CDR2 sequences are MNHNS and SASEGT. V was cut by 4 bases and J by 0 bases, with 10 bases left in between. This CDR3 comprises 14 residues.

At least ten counts were recorded for this clonotype. V usage is TRBV6-5 and J usage is TRBJ2-1; 7 bases line up with TRBD2. CDR3 length: 13 residues. Trimming took 5 bases from V and 10 from J; bases not matched to a gene: 8. Germline values: CDR1 MNHEY, CDR2 SVGAGI. In DNA form, the CDR3 reads TGTGCCAGCAGTACATCCCCGCGGGGGGAGCAGTTCTTC. It codes for CASSTSPRGEQFF.

This clonotype has more than one count but fewer than ten. CDR3 residues: CSVGQGNSPLHF. In DNA form, the CDR3 reads TGCAGCGTTGGTCAGGGGAATTCACCCCTCCACTTT. The chain combines TRBV29-1 with TRBJ1-6; D is possibly TRBD1 (6 bases). CDR1 and CDR2 (germline): SQVTM, ANQGSEA. The CDR3 length is 12 residues. V gave up 4 bases and J gave up 7 bases, with 8 bases separating them.

In this sample, this clonotype turned up a few times. Germline and junction disagree at one end, which may indicate a read error. The genes are TRBV5-1 and TRBJ2-1; 13 bases align to TRBD2. The germline V gene encodes CDR1 SGHRS and CDR2 YFSETQ. This CDR3 contains 16 residues. The DNA for the CDR3 is TGCGCCGGCAGATTCCTCGGGACTAGCGGGGTCGATGAGCAGTTCTTC. It encodes CAGRFLGTSGVDEQFF.

This clonotype appeared a few times. The chain recombines TRBV5-1 with TRBJ2-7; no reliable D call. The CDR3 consists of 14 residues. The V end was cut by 4 bases, the J end by 3 bases, with 14 bases between. The V gene's germline CDR1 is SGHRS and CDR2 YFSETQ. DNA of the CDR3: TGCGCCAGCAGCGCCATAGGGCAGAGCTACGAGCAGTACTTC. As protein: CASSAIGQSYEQYF.

This clonotype is a singleton in its sample. This rearrangement joins TRBV5-1 to TRBJ1-2; possibly TRBD1 for D (6 bases). Germline CDR1 and CDR2: SGHRS and YFSETQ. The CDR3 has 14 amino acids. The V end was cut by 3 bases, the J end by 4 bases, with 13 bases between. In nucleotides, the CDR3 is TGCGCCAGCAGCTCACAGGGCCCTCCCTATGGCTACACCTTC. It is translated as CASSSQGPPYGYTF.

The chain joins TRBV6-6 to TRBJ1-5; TRBD1 aligns across 8 bases. The CDR3 sequence is 15 residues long. V lost 4 bases to trimming and J lost 2 bases; unmatched junction nucleotides: 4. Germline V CDR1 and CDR2: MNHNY, SVGAGI (reference sequence). CDR3 nucleotide sequence: TGTGCCAGCAGTTCCGGACAGGGAGGCAATCAGCCCCAGCATTTT. This sequence encodes CASSSGQGGNQPQHF.

This clonotype was counted only a few times. This chain links TRBV10-2 with TRBJ2-1; the D is unclear. The CDR3 totals 13 residues. V was clipped by 6 bases and J by 1 base, with 7 bases between them. Germline loops: CDR1 WSHSY, CDR2 SAAADI. The CDR3 coding sequence is TGCGCCAGCAGCGTGCTGTCCTACAATGAGCAGTTCTTC. Protein: CASSVLSYNEQFF.

This clonotype was recorded once. The V gene is TRBV19, the J gene TRBJ1-2; maybe TRBD1 (5 bases). Germline V gene sequence: CDR1 LNHDA, CDR2 SQIVND (reference sequence). V lost 6 bases, J lost 4 bases, and 12 bases lay in between. The CDR3 runs to 13 residues. For the CDR3, the DNA is TGTGCCAGTAGATCAGGGATGGGCTATGGCTACACCTTC. Translation gives CASRSGMGYGYTF.

The rearrangement uses TRBV7-2 and TRBJ2-1; the match to TRBD1 covers 9 bases. Germline CDR1 and CDR2: SGHTA and FQGNSA. V shed 0 bases, J shed 3 bases, and the junction held 3 bases outside the gene matches. The CDR3 spans 16 residues. Here the CDR3 reads CASSLASGQGYNEQFF. CDR3 nucleotides: TGTGCCAGCAGCTTAGCCTCGGGACAGGGCTACAATGAGCAGTTCTTC.

This clonotype came up once. DNA of the CDR3: TGTGCCACCAGCAGAGTCGTCAGCCCCACAGATACGCAGTATTTT. This translates into CATSRVVSPTDTQYF. The rearrangement joins TRBV15 to TRBJ2-3; no definite D call. Germline V lookup: CDR1 LNHNV, CDR2 YYDKDF (reference sequence). CDR3 size: 15 residues. With 1 base removed from V and 2 bases from J, the gap between germline ends came to 10 bases.

The rearrangement joins TRBV27 to TRBJ1-4; no clear D. V was shortened by 5 bases and J by 7 bases, with 14 bases between the two germline ends. The CDR3 spans 14 residues. From germline, CDR1 is MNHEY and CDR2 SMNVEV (reference sequence). The CDR3 DNA sequence: TGTGCCAGCAGTCGAATGGACCGGGGTGAAAAACTGTTTTTT. Amino acid sequence: CASSRMDRGEKLFF.

The chain links TRBV11-2 to TRBJ2-7, with 12 bases fitting TRBD1. The CDR3 extends over 14 amino acids. Per germline, CDR1 SGHAT and CDR2 FQNNGV. V lost 5 bases, J lost 5 bases, and 4 bases stayed unmatched. The CDR3 bases are TGTGCCAGCAGCCCAGGGACAGGGGGCAACGAGCAGTACTTC. Translated: CASSPGTGGNEQYF.

This chain links TRBV5-1 with TRBJ2-5; D assignment may be TRBD1 or TRBD2 (5 bases each). The CDR3 is 15 amino acids. V shed 7 bases and J shed 0 bases, with 16 bases lying between them. Germline-derived CDR1 and CDR2 are SGHRS and YFSETQ. CDR3 in amino acids: CASSPGDVNQETQYF. CDR3 DNA: TGCGCCAGCTCGCCCGGGGACGTTAACCAAGAGACCCAGTACTTC.

V gene TRBV29-1 combines with J gene TRBJ2-7; D assignment may be TRBD1 or TRBD2 (5 bases each). The CDR3 extends over 11 amino acids. With 2 bases removed from V and 12 bases from J, the gap between germline ends came to 14 bases. Germline values: CDR1 SQVTM, CDR2 ANQGSEA. CDR3 DNA sequence: TGCAGCGTTGAACAGGGAGACACGCTGTACTTC. It codes for CSVEQGDTLYF.

On this clonotype itself: Because the CDR3 is missing its conserved closing phenylalanine or tryptophan, this is likely a read error. The genes are TRBV28 and TRBJ2-7; a possible D gene is TRBD2 (6 bases). The CDR3 has 14 residues. Trimming shortened V by 3 bases and J by 0 bases, and 9 bases separated the two germline ends. The germline gives CDR1 MDHEN, CDR2 SYDVKM. The CDR3 DNA sequence: TGTGCCAGCAGTTTCCGGGGGTCCTCCTACGAGCAGTACTCC. Its translation is CASSFRGSSYEQYS.

This clonotype has at least ten counts. The CDR3, as DNA: TGTGCCAGCAGTTACCTCGTCCGAGAGACCCAGTACTTC. Encoded protein: CASSYLVRETQYF. The rearrangement joins TRBV6-5 to TRBJ2-5, with D uncertain. CDR1 is MNHEY and CDR2 is SVGAGI in the germline V gene. The CDR3 spans 13 residues. Trimming took 2 bases from V and 4 from J, leaving 8 bases between them.

A remark on this clonotype: A much larger clonotype is one base distant, so this may be a read error. The chain uses TRBV24-1 and TRBJ2-1, with 10 positions matching TRBD1. V lost 5 bases to trimming and J lost 6 bases; unmatched junction nucleotides: 12. This CDR3 has 17 residues. The germline V gene encodes CDR1 KGHDR and CDR2 SFDVKD. This chain's CDR3 is CATSGQGANGKPNEQFF. The CDR3 DNA is TGTGCCACCAGTGGACAGGGGGCGAATGGAAAGCCCAATGAGCAGTTCTTC.

About this clonotype itself: In this CDR3 the conserved last residue, phenylalanine or tryptophan, is missing, so a read error is likely. J is TRBJ2-7 and V is TRBV29-1, with D perhaps assigned TRBD1 or TRBD2 (7 bases each). V lost 6 bases and J lost 6, with 18 bases in between. Looked up from germline, CDR1 is SQVTM and CDR2 is ANQGSEA. The CDR3 is 13 residues long. Written as DNA, the CDR3 is TGCAGCGTCAGGGGGGGGCCAGGACTCGAGCAGTACTCC. This encodes CSVRGGPGLEQYS.

Here the CDR3 DNA reads TGTGCCAGCAGCCGCCGGGGGGCCCTCTTTGAAGCTTTCTTT. It encodes CASSRRGALFEAFF. This chain joins TRBV5-4 and TRBJ1-1; D may be TRBD1 (6 bases). V shed 4 bases and J shed 7 bases, with 17 bases lying between them. The CDR3 is made up of 14 amino acids. Germline loops: CDR1 SGHNT, CDR2 YYREEE (reference sequence).